This T cell receptor (beta chain) was obtained from a study of OX40 agonist ivuxolimab in advanced cancers. The wider study: Administration of intravenous ivuxolimab to patients occurred every 2 weeks at 0.01 to 10 mg/kg. It was permissible to have had prior anti-PD-1, anti-PD-L1 or anti-CTLA-4 therapy, and under 45% had some.

Sequenced by immunoSEQ multiplex PCR; TCRdb stores in-frame clones only, minus some. The sample consists of around 84,000 clones, over 80% of them appearing once. CDR1 and CDR2 (germline): MNHNS, SASEGT. The ends lost 10 bases at V and 4 bases at J; junction bases unmatched: 4. This CDR3 has 13 amino acids. Blood got drawn at baseline, again on cycle 4 day 1, and then on cycle 7 day 1. The chain carries TRBV6-1 and TRBJ2-5, with TRBD2 matching 12 bases. The sequencing used CD4+ or CD8+ T cells sorted from blood, collected in a trial of the OX40 agonist ivuxolimab. The clonotype was recovered from an adult with an advanced solid tumor such as melanoma, head and neck, liver or kidney cancer. CDR3 nucleotide sequence: TGTGCCATACTAGCGGGGGGTAGAGAGACCCAGTACTTC. Its translation is CAILAGGRETQYF.